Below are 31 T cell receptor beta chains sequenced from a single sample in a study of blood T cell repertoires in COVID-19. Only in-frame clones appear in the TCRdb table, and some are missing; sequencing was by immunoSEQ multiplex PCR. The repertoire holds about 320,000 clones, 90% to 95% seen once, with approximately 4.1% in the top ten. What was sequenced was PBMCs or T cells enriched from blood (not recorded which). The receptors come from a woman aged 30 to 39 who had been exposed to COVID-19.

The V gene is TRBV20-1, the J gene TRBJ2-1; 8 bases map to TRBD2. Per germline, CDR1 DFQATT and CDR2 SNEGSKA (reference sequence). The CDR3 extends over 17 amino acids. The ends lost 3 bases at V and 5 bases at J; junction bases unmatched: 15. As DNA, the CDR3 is TGCAGTGCTAGTGTTCGGACTAGCCCCTCCCGGAACAATGAGCAGTTCTTC. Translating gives CSASVRTSPSRNNEQFF.

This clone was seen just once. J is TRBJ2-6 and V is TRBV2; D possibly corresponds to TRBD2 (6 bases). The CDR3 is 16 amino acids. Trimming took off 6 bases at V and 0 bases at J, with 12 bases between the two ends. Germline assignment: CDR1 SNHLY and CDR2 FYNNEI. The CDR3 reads CASSKDGGSGANVLTF. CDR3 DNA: TGTGCCAGCAGCAAAGACGGGGGCTCTGGGGCCAACGTCCTGACTTTC.

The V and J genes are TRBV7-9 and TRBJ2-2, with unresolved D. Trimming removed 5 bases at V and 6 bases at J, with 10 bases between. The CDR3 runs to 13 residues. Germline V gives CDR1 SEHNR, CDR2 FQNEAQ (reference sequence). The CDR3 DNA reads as TGTGCCAGCAGCCCCAGCACAGCCGGGGAGCTGTTTTTT. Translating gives CASSPSTAGELFF.

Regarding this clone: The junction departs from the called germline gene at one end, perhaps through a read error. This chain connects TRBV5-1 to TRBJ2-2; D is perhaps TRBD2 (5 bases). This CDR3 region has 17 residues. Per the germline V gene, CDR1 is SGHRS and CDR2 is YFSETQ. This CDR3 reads CVSSLSAAGTNTGELFF. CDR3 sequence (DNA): TGCGTCAGCAGCTTGTCGGCTGCGGGCACGAACACCGGGGAGCTGTTTTTT.

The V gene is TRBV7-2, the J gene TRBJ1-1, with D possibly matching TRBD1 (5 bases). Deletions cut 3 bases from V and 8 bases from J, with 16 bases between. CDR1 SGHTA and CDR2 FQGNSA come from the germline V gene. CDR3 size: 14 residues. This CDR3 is CASSFQGWRGEAFF. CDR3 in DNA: TGTGCCAGCAGCTTCCAGGGTTGGCGGGGGGAAGCTTTCTTT.

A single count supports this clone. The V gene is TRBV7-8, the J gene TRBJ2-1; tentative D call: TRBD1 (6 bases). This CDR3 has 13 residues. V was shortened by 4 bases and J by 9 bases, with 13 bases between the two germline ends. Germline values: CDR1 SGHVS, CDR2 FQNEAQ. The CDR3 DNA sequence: TGTGCCAGCAGCTCCGACAGGATAGGTGAGCAGTTCTTC. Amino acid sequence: CASSSDRIGEQFF. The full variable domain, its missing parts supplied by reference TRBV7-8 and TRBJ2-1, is GAGVSQSPRYKVAKRGQDVALRCDPISGHVSLFWYQQALGQGPEFLTYFQNEAQLDKSGLPSDRFFAERPEGSVSTLKIQRTQQEDSAVYLCASSSDRIGEQFFGPGTRLTVL.

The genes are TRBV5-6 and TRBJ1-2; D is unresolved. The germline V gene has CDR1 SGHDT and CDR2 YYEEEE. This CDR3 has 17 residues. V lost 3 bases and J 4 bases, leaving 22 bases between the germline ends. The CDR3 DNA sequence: TGTGCCAGCAGCTCTGGTGGGAGGACCGGACTAGTCTATGGCTACACCTTC. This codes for CASSSGGRTGLVYGYTF.

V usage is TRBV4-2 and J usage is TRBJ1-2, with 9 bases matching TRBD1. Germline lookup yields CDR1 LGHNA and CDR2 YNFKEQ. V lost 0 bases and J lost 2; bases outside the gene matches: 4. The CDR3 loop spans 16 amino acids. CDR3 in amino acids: CASSQDRDRVNYGYTF. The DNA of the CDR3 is TGTGCCAGCAGCCAAGATAGGGACAGGGTGAACTATGGCTACACCTTC.

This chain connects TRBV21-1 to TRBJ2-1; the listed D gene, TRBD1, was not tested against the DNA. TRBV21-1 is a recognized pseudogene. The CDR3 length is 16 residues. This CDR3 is CASSKGSRGNYNEQFF. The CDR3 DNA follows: TGTGCCAGCAGCAAAGGTTCAAGGGGGAACTACAATGAGCAGTTCTTC.

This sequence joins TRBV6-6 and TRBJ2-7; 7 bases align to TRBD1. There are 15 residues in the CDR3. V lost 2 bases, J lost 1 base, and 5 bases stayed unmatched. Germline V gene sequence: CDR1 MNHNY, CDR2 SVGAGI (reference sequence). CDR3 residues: CASSYDRADSYEQYF. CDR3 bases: TGTGCCAGCAGTTACGACAGGGCAGATTCCTACGAGCAGTACTTC.

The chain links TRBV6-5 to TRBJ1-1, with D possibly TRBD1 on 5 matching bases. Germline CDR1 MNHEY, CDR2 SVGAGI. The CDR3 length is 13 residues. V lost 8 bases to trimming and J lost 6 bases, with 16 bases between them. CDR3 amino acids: CASRRQGSSEAFF. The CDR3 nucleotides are TGTGCCAGCCGACGCCAGGGATCGTCTGAAGCTTTCTTT.

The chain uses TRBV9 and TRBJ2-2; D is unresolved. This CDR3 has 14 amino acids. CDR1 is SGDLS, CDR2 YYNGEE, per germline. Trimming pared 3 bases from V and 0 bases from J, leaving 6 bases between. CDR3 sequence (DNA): TGTGCCAGCAGCGGGCTAGCGAACACCGGGGAGCTGTTTTTT. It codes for CASSGLANTGELFF.

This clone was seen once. This CDR3 reads CASSPPGGRGRFDEQYF. Written as DNA, the CDR3 is TGTGCCAGCTCACCACCCGGAGGCAGGGGGCGTTTCGACGAGCAGTACTTC. This rearrangement joins TRBV18 to TRBJ2-7, with 8 bases that match TRBD1. The V gene end was trimmed by 0 bases and the J gene end by 5 bases; junction bases not matched to a gene: 12. The CDR3 is made up of 17 amino acids. Per germline, CDR1 KGHSH and CDR2 LQKENI. The complete variable domain, with remaining parts taken from reference TRBV18 and TRBJ2-7, reads NAGVMQNPRHLVRRRGQEARLRCSPMKGHSHVYWYRQLPEEGLKFMVYLQKENIIDESGMPKERFSAEFPKEGPSILRIQQVVRGDSAAYFCASSPPGGRGRFDEQYFGPGTRLTVT.

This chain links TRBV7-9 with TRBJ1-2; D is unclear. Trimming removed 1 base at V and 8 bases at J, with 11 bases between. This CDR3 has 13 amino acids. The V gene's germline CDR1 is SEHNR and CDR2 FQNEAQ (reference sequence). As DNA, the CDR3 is TGTGCCAGCAGCTTAGGTGGTTCAGAAGGCTACACCTTC. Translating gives CASSLGGSEGYTF. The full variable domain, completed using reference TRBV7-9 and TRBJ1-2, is DTGVSQNPRHKITKRGQNVTFRCDPISEHNRLYWYRQTLGQGPEFLTYFQNEAQLEKSRLLSDRFSAERPKGSFSTLEIQRTEQGDSAMYLCASSLGGSEGYTFGSGTRLTVV.

The CDR3 nucleotides are TGCGCCAGCAGCCCGTACGCCGGGGAGCAGTACTTC. This sequence encodes CASSPYAGEQYF. The chain combines TRBV5-1 with TRBJ2-7; D ambiguous. Germline values: CDR1 SGHRS, CDR2 YFSETQ. The CDR3 covers 12 residues. V was pared by 4 bases and J by 7 bases, with 12 bases between.

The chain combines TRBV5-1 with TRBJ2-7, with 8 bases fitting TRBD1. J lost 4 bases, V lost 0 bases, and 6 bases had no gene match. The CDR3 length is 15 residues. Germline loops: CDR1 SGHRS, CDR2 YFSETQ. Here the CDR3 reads CASSLAGGEGYEQYF. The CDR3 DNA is TGCGCCAGCAGCTTGGCAGGGGGCGAAGGATACGAGCAGTACTTC.

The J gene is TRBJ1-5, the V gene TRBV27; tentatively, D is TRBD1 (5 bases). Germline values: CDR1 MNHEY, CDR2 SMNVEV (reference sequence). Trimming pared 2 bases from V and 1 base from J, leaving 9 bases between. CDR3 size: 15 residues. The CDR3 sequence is CASSLTGESNQPQHF. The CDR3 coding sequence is TGTGCCAGCAGTTTAACGGGGGAGAGCAATCAGCCCCAGCATTTT.

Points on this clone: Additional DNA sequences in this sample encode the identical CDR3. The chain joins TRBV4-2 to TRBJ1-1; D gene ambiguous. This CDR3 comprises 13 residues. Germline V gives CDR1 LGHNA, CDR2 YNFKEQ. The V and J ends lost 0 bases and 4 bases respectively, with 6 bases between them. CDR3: CASSQEGGTEAFF. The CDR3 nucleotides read TGTGCCAGCAGCCAAGAGGGAGGCACTGAAGCTTTCTTT.

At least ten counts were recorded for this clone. The CDR3 spells CATSAQGYQPQHF. In DNA, the CDR3 is TGTGCCACCAGTGCCCAGGGATATCAGCCCCAGCATTTT. The chain carries TRBV24-1 and TRBJ1-5, with D tentatively TRBD1 (5 bases). V was pared by 5 bases and J by 5 bases, with 9 bases between. Germline CDR1 and CDR2: KGHDR and SFDVKD. The length of the CDR3 is 13 residues.

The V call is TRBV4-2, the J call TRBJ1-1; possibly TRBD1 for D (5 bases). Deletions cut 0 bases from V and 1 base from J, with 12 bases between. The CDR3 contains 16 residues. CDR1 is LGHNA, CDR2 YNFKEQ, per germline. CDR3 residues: CASSQDLGTGNTEAFF. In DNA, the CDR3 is TGTGCCAGCAGCCAAGATTTAGGAACAGGGAACACTGAAGCTTTCTTT.

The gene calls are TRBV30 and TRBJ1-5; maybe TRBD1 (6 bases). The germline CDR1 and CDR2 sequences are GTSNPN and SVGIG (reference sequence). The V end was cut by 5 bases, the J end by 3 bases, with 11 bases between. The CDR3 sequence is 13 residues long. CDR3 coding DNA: TGTGCCTGGTCCCGGGACACCAATCAGCCCCAGCATTTT. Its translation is CAWSRDTNQPQHF.

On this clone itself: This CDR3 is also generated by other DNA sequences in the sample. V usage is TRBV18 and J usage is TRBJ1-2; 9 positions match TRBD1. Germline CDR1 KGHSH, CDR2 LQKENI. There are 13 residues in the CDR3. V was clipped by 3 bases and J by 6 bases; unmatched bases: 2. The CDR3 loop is CASSPGTGNGYTF. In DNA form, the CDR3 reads TGTGCCAGCTCACCGGGGACAGGGAATGGCTACACCTTC.

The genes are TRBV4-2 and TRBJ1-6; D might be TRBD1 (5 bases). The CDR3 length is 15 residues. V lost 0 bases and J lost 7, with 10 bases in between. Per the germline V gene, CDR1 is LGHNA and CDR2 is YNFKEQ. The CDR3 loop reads CASSQDWGGNSPLHF. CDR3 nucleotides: TGTGCCAGCAGCCAAGATTGGGGGGGAAATTCACCCCTCCACTTT.

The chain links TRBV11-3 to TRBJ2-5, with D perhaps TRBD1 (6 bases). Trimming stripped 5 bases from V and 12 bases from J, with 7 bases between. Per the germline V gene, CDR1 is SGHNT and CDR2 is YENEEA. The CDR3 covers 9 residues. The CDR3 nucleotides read TGTGCCAGCAGCGGGGGCGAGTACTTC. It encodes CASSGGEYF. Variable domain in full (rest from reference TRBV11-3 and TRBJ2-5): EAGVVQSPRYKIIEKKQPVAFWCNPISGHNTLYWYLQNLGQGPELLIRYENEEAVDDSQLPKDRFSAERLKGVDSTLKIQPAELGDSAVYLCASSGGEYFGPGTRLLVL.

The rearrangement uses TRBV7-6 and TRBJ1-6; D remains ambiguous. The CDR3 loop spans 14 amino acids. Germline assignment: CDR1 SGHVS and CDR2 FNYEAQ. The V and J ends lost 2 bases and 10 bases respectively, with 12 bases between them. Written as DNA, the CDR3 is TGTGCCAGCAGCTTACAAGGTTCGGAGTCACCCCTCCACTTT. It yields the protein CASSLQGSESPLHF.

The CDR3 region has the DNA TGCGCCAGCAGCCAAGGGACAGGGGGCGCGGGGACCGGGGAGCTGTTTTTT. This gives the protein CASSQGTGGAGTGELFF. V gene TRBV4-1 combines with J gene TRBJ2-2; TRBD1 aligns across 11 bases. The CDR3 has 17 amino acids. Germline CDR1 MGHRA, CDR2 YSYEKL. J gave up 5 bases and V 1 base, and 6 bases lay outside the gene matches.

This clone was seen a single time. Written as DNA, the CDR3 is TGTGCCAGCAAATTGACAGGCTACGAGCAGTACTTC. This sequence encodes CASKLTGYEQYF. The J gene is TRBJ2-7, the V gene TRBV6-5; D possibly corresponds to TRBD1 (6 bases). This CDR3 region has 12 residues. V was pared by 7 bases and J by 3 bases, with 10 bases between. CDR1 and CDR2 (germline): MNHEY, SVGAGI.

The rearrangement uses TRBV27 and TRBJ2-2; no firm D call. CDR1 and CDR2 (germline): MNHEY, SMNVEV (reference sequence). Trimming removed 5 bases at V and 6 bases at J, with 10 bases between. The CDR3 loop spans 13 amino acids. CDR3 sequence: CASSPSEAGELFF. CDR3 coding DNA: TGTGCCAGCAGTCCCTCCGAGGCCGGGGAGCTGTTTTTT.

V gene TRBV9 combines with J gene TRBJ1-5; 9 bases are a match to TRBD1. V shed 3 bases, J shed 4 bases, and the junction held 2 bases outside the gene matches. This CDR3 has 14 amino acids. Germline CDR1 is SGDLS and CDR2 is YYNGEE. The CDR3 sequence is CASSADRGNQPQHF. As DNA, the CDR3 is TGTGCCAGCAGCGCGGACAGGGGAAATCAGCCCCAGCATTTT.

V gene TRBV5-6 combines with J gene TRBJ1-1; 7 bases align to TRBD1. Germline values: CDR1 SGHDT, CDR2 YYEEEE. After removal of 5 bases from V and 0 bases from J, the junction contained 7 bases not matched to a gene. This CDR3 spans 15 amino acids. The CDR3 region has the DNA TGTGCCAGCAGATTCAGGACAGGACTGAACACTGAAGCTTTCTTT. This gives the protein CASRFRTGLNTEAFF.

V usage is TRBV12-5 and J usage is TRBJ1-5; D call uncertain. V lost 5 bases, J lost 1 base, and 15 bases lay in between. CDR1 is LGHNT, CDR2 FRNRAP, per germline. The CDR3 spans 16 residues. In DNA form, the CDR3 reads TGTGCTAGTGGTACCGCGAAGCTCTGGAGCAATCAGCCCCAGCATTTT. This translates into CASGTAKLWSNQPQHF.